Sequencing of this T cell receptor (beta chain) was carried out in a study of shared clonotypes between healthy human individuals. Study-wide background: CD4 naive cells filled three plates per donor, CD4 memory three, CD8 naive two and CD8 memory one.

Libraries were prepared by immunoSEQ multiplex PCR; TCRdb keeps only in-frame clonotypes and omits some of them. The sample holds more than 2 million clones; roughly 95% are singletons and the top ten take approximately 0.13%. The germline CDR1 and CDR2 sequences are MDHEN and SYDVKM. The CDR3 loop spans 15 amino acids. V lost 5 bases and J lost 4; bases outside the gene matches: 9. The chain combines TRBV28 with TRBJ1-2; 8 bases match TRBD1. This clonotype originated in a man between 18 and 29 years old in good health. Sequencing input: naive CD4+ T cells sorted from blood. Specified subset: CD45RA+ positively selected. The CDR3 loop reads CASSAGGADIYGYTF. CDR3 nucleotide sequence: TGTGCCAGCAGTGCAGGGGGCGCCGATATCTATGGCTACACCTTC.